This TCR beta chain was captured in a study of blood T cell repertoires in COVID-19. Study as a whole: Sites in the United States, Italy and Spain provided acute and convalescent COVID-19 samples.

Profiling relied on immunoSEQ multiplex PCR, and the TCRdb table lists in-frame clones only, not all of them. The table includes roughly 130,000 clones, roughly 80% detected once. The CDR3 runs 13 residues. Germline V gene lookup returns CDR1 LGHDT and CDR2 YNNKEL (reference sequence). With V trimmed by 3 bases and J by 12 bases, 7 bases remained unmatched. The chain recombines TRBV3-1 (or the pseudogene TRBV3-2) with TRBJ2-7; TRBD1 matches 11 bases. Sequenced: peripheral blood. The receptor comes from a woman between 45 and 65 years old with acute or convalescent COVID-19. The CDR3 here is CASSQSGQGGGYF. The CDR3 coding sequence is TGTGCCAGCAGCCAGTCGGGACAGGGGGGCGGGTACTTC.